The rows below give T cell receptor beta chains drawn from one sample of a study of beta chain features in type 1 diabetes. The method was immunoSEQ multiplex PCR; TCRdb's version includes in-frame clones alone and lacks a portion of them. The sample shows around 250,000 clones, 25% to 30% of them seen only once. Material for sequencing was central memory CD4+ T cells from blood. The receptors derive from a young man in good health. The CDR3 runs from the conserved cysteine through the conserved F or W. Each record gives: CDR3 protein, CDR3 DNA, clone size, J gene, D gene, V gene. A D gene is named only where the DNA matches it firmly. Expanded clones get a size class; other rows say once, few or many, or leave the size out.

CDR3aa: CASSLVRYEQYF; CDR3nt: TGTGCCAGCAGCTTAGTTAGGTACGAGCAGTACTTC; abundance: .; j_gene: TRBJ2-7; d_gene: .; v_gene: TRBV7-2
CDR3aa: CASSLVAGSPTDTQYF; CDR3nt: TGCGCCAGCAGCTTAGTGGCGGGATCCCCCACAGATACGCAGTATTTT; abundance: .; j_gene: TRBJ2-3; d_gene: .; v_gene: TRBV5-1
CDR3aa: CSSKGTGRYNEQFF; CDR3nt: TGCAGCAGTAAAGGGACGGGACGCTACAATGAGCAGTTCTTC; abundance: .; j_gene: TRBJ2-1; d_gene: .; v_gene: TRBV29-1
CDR3aa: CAWSSPRTSGNPQYF; CDR3nt: TGTGCCTGGAGTTCACCGCGGACTAGCGGGAACCCACAGTACTTC; abundance: few; j_gene: TRBJ2-7; d_gene: TRBD2; v_gene: TRBV30
CDR3aa: CATSPGGTRMSNQPQHF; CDR3nt: TGTGCCACCAGCCCTGGGGGAACCCGGATGAGCAATCAGCCCCAGCATTTT; abundance: few; j_gene: TRBJ1-5; d_gene: .; v_gene: TRBV15
CDR3aa: CASSEDSGATQYF; CDR3nt: TGTGCCAGCAGTGAGGATAGCGGGGCTACGCAGTATTTT; abundance: many; j_gene: TRBJ2-3; d_gene: TRBD2; v_gene: TRBV2
CDR3aa: CAWDRTGGTEAFF; CDR3nt: TGTGCCTGGGACCGTACAGGGGGGACTGAAGCTTTCTTT; abundance: .; j_gene: TRBJ1-1; d_gene: TRBD1; v_gene: TRBV30
CDR3aa: CASSERGDGYTF; CDR3nt: TGTGCCAGCAGTGAAAGGGGCGATGGCTACACCTTC; abundance: many; j_gene: TRBJ1-2; d_gene: .; v_gene: TRBV6-1
CDR3aa: CASSYGPPGSEQYF; CDR3nt: TGTGCCAGCAGTTATGGACCCCCGGGGAGCGAGCAGTACTTC; abundance: .; j_gene: TRBJ2-7; d_gene: .; v_gene: TRBV27
CDR3aa: CASSLVGVYEQYF; CDR3nt: TGTGCCAGCAGCTTAGTAGGGGTTTACGAGCAGTACTTC; abundance: few; j_gene: TRBJ2-7; d_gene: .; v_gene: TRBV7-2
CDR3aa: CAWSRVWESEQYF; CDR3nt: TGTGCCTGGAGTAGGGTGTGGGAGAGCGAGCAGTACTTC; abundance: .; j_gene: TRBJ2-7; d_gene: .; v_gene: TRBV30
CDR3aa: CAWSVRTEETQYF; CDR3nt: TGTGCCTGGAGTGTACGGACAGAAGAGACCCAGTACTTC; abundance: .; j_gene: TRBJ2-5; d_gene: .; v_gene: TRBV30
CDR3aa: CASSALREVDTQYF; CDR3nt: TGTGCCAGCAGTGCTCTGCGGGAGGTGGATACGCAGTATTTT; abundance: .; j_gene: TRBJ2-3; d_gene: TRBD2; v_gene: TRBV2
CDR3aa: CASSDGLLAADTQYF; CDR3nt: TGTGCCAGCAGTGATGGGTTGCTAGCGGCAGATACGCAGTATTTT; abundance: few; j_gene: TRBJ2-3; d_gene: TRBD2; v_gene: TRBV2